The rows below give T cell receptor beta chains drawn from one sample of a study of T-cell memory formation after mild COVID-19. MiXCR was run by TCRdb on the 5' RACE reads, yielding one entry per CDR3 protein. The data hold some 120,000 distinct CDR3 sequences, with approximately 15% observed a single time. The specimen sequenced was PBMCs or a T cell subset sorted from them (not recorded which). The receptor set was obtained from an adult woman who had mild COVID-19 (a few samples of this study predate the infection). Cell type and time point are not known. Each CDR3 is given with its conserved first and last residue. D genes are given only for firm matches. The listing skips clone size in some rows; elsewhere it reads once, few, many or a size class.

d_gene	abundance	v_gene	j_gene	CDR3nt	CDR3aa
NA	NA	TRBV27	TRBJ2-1	TGTGCCAGCACCCCCGGAGGGGGGCTCTACAATGAGCAGTTCTTC	CASTPGGGLYNEQFF
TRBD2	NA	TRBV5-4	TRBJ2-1	TGTGCCAGCAGAACGGGGGGGAGGAATGAGCAGTTCTTC	CASRTGGRNEQFF
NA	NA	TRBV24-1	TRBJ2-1	TGTGCCACCAGTGATTCACGGACAGTACACAATGAGCAGTTCTTC	CATSDSRTVHNEQFF
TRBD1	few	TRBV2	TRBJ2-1	TGTGCCAGCACCATGGACAGGGAGGCCTACAATGAGCAGTTCTTC	CASTMDREAYNEQFF
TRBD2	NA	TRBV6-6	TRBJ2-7	TGTGCCAGCAGACCAATTAGCGGGAGGGGGAGCTCCTACGAGCAGTACTTC	CASRPISGRGSSYEQYF
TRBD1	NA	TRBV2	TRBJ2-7	TGTGCCAGCAACCGAGGGGGCCAGCTACTCCCCTACGAGCAGTACTTC	CASNRGGQLLPYEQYF
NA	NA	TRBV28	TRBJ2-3	TGTGCCAGCAGTTCCCGGGACACAGATACGCAGTATTTT	CASSSRDTDTQYF
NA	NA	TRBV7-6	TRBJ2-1	TGTGCCAGCAGCCAGAAGACTGAGCAGTTCTTC	CASSQKTEQFF
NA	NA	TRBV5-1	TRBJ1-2	TGCGCCAGCAGCTTATCTAAGGTTGATGGCTACACCTTC	CASSLSKVDGYTF
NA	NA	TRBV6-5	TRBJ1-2	TGTGCCAGCAGTTACTCGAAGTTCAGGGGTGGCTATGGCTACACCTTC	CASSYSKFRGGYGYTF
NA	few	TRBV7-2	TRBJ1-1	TGTGCCAGCAGCTTAGGCCCGGGACAACACACTGAAGCTTTCTTT	CASSLGPGQHTEAFF
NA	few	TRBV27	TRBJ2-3	TGTGCCAGCACCTCCAACGATCGCACAGATACGCAGTATTTT	CASTSNDRTDTQYF
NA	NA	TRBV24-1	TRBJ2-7	TGTGCCACCAGCGGGGAGAGCTCCTACGAGCAGTACTTC	CATSGESSYEQYF
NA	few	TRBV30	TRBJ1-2	TGTGCCTGGAGCTTTTACTATGGCTACACCTTC	CAWSFYYGYTF
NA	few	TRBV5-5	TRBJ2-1	TGTGCCAGCAGCTTGGCGGAAACAGGGAACAATGAGCAGTTCTTC	CASSLAETGNNEQFF
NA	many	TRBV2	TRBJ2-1	TGTGCCAGCAGTGAAGCATTCGGGTATTGGTTCTTC	CASSEAFGYWFF
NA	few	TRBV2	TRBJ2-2	TGTGCCAGCAGTGACAGACAGCCTTACACCGGGGAGCTGTTTTTT	CASSDRQPYTGELFF
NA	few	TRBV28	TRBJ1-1	TGTGCCGGAAGGGGGGGGAACACTGAAGCTTTCTTT	CAGRGGNTEAFF
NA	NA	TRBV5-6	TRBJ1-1	TGTGCCAGCAGCTCGAGGATGGACCGGCTAAACACTGAAGCTTTCTTT	CASSSRMDRLNTEAFF
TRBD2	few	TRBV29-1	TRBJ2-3	TGCAGCGTTGAAGATTCGGGGGGTTCATTGGGAGATACGCAGTATTTT	CSVEDSGGSLGDTQYF
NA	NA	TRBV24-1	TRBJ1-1	TGTGCCACCAGTGATGTTGGGACTGAAGCTTTCTTT	CATSDVGTEAFF
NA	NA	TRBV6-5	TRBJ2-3	TGTGCCAGCAGTTACCTTGAGGGACCATATACGCAGTATTTT	CASSYLEGPYTQYF
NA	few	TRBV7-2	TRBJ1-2	TGTGCCAGCAGCTCCACGGGGGGGTTCTATGGCTACACCTTC	CASSSTGGFYGYTF
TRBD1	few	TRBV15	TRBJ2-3	TGTGCCACCAGGACAGGGGGGAGAGATACGCAGTATTTT	CATRTGGRDTQYF
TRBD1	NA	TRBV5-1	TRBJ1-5	TGCGCCAGCAGAGTCGACAGGGGTAATCAGCCCCAGCATTTT	CASRVDRGNQPQHF
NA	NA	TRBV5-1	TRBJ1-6	TGCGCCAGCAGCTTGCCTTCAGGAGATTATTCACCCCTCCACTTT	CASSLPSGDYSPLHF
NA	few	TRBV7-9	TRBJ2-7	TGTGCCAGCAGCTTAGCGGAAGGGTCAGGCGAGCAGTACTTC	CASSLAEGSGEQYF
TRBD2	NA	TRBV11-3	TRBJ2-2	TGTGCCAGCAGCTCGTCGGGGGGAGCCGGGGAGCTGTTTTTT	CASSSSGGAGELFF
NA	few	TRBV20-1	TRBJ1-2	TGCAGTGCAGGACGGTGGTCCTATGGCTACACCTTC	CSAGRWSYGYTF
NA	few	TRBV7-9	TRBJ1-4	TGTGCCAGCAGCTTCCGGACTGATGAAAAACTGTTTTTT	CASSFRTDEKLFF
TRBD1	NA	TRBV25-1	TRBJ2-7	TGTGCCAGCAGTGAATGGGGGACAGGGAGACAGTACTTC	CASSEWGTGRQYF
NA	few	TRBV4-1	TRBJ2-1	TGCGCCAGCAGCCAAGATTACGCGGGTCGCTACAATGAGCAGTTCTTC	CASSQDYAGRYNEQFF
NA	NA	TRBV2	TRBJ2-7	TGTGCCAGCAGTGAATCCCCGGTTCGCGAGGTAGACGAGCAGTACTTC	CASSESPVREVDEQYF
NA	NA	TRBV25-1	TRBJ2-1	TGTGCCAGCAGTGAATCCAGGGGGGACAATGAGCAGTTCTTC	CASSESRGDNEQFF
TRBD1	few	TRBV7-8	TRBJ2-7	TGTGCCAGCAGCCCCCGGGCCATGCGACAGGGCGAGCAGTACTTC	CASSPRAMRQGEQYF
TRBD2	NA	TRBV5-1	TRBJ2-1	TGCGCCAGCAGCTTGTCTGGACTAGCGGGAGACAATGAGCAGTTCTTC	CASSLSGLAGDNEQFF
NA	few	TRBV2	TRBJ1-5	TGTGCCAGCACTCCGGTAGGGGGTGGTAATCAGCCCCAGCATTTT	CASTPVGGGNQPQHF
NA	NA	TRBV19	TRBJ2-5	TGTGCCAGTAGTATTGGCGGGACCCAGTACTTC	CASSIGGTQYF
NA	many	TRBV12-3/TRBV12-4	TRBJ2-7	TGTGCCAGCCTAAGCGGGTTTACGGACGAGCAGTACTTC	CASLSGFTDEQYF
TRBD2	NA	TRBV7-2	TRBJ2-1	TGTGCCAGCAGCCCGGCAGCTAGCGGGAGTCCTGAGCAGTTCTTC	CASSPAASGSPEQFF
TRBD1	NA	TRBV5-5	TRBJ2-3	TGTGCCAGCAGCCGCCGGACAGGACGGACAGATACGCAGTATTTT	CASSRRTGRTDTQYF
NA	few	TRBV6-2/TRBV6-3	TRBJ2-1	TGTGCCAGCAGCCCTGGGTTTTGGTGGGAGCAGTTCTTC	CASSPGFWWEQFF
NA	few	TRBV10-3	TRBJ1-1	TGTGCCATCTCGGAGGGGATGAACACTGAAGCTTTCTTT	CAISEGMNTEAFF
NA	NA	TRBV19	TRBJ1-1	TGTGCCAGTAGTATAGTCACAGGTGGCACTGAAGCTTTCTTT	CASSIVTGGTEAFF
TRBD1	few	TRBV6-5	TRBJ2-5	TGTGCCAGCAGCCGGACAGGGAAAGAGACCCAGTACTTC	CASSRTGKETQYF
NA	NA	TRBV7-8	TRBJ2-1	TGTGCCAGCAGCTTTGAGGGTCGATTTGGGCCCTATGAGCAGTTCTTC	CASSFEGRFGPYEQFF
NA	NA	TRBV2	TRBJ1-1	TGTGCCAGCAGTGTGACAGAGATGAACACTGAAGCTTTCTTT	CASSVTEMNTEAFF
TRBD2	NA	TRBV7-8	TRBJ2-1	TGTGCCAGCAGCTCCCAGCGGGGGGGTACGTATGAGCAGTTCTTC	CASSSQRGGTYEQFF
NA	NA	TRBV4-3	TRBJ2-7	TGCGCCAGCAGCCAAGATTCTTTTACCTACGAGCAGTACTTC	CASSQDSFTYEQYF
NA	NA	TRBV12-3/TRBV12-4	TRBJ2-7	TGTGCCAGCAGTCCCGGACATAACTACGAGCAGTACTTC	CASSPGHNYEQYF
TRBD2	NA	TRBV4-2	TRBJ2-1	TGTGCCAGCAGCCAAGATTTCGGGGGGGCCTACAATGAGCAGTTCTTC	CASSQDFGGAYNEQFF
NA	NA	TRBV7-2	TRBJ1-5	TGTGCCAGCAGAATGGGTACAGGGAATAGCAATCAGCCCCAGCATTTT	CASRMGTGNSNQPQHF
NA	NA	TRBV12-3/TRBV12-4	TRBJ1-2	TGTGCCAGCAGCCCCGGGGGCGCCGTCTATGGCTACACCTTC	CASSPGGAVYGYTF
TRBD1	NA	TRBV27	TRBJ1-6	TGTGCCAGCAGTTTAGGTCAAGGGGGCTCTTCACCCCTCCACTTT	CASSLGQGGSSPLHF
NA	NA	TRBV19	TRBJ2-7	TGTGCCAGTAGGACTGGTGGCGAGCAGTACTTC	CASRTGGEQYF
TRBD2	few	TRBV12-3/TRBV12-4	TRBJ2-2	TGTGCCAGCAGTTCCCCCCTAATATTAGCGGGGGGCCAACTGAACACCGGGGAGCTGTTTTTT	CASSSPLILAGGQLNTGELFF